These 9 T cell receptor beta chains were all obtained from the same sample, sequenced in a study of regulatory T cells in long-lasting Graves disease (dated by TCRdb to the early 2020s). Libraries were prepared through multiplex PCR. For sequencing, an Illumina HiSeq 4000 was employed. To build TCR beta libraries, CDR3 regions were amplified by Arm-PCR using iRepertoire HTBI primers. The public reads were reprocessed in TCRdb via fastp at Q25 and MiXCR, keeping in-frame beta chains. CDR3 protein sequences are deduplicated, and each keeps its most common genes and DNA. The sample table records hundreds of thousands of distinct CDR3 sequences; more than 15% of these occur just once. More than 20% of the sample comes from the top ten. The meaning of the sample's time point label: newly diagnosed GD, antithyroid drugs for less than 3 months. RNA was extracted from PBMCs in TRIzol for both TCR sequencing and RNA sequencing.

The same data also went into a second study, on T cells in Graves' hyperthyroidism and ophthalmopathy.

The sequenced sample was peripheral blood mononuclear cells (PBMCs), obtained at new diagnosis, from a patient treated with antithyroid drugs. The receptors derive from a middle-aged woman with Graves disease. Donor details come from another sample of the same person, matched by shared clones.

The chain uses TRBV12-3 or TRBV12-4 and TRBJ1-5; the D is unclear. This CDR3 has 12 amino acids. Trimming cost V 6 bases and J 4 bases, with 7 bases left between them. In DNA, the CDR3 is TGTGCCAGCAGCCCGCTGAATCAGCCCCAGCATTTT. Its translation: CASSPLNQPQHF.

This clonotype was recorded at least ten times. V and J are TRBV3-1 and TRBJ1-6, with a weak D call TRBD1 (6 bases). The CDR3 contains 16 residues. Germline lookup yields CDR1 LGHDT and CDR2 YNNKEL (reference sequence). Trimming removed 0 bases from V and 8 bases from J, with 14 bases in between. This CDR3 reads CASSQDQGRNYSPLHF. CDR3 nucleotide sequence: TGTGCCAGCAGCCAAGATCAGGGGCGGAATTATTCACCCCTCCACTTT.

There are many counts of this clonotype. V gene TRBV2 combines with J gene TRBJ2-1; maybe TRBD2 (7 bases). The V and J ends lost 3 bases and 7 bases respectively, with 13 bases between them. The CDR3 runs 14 residues. Looked up from germline, CDR1 is SNHLY and CDR2 is FYNNEI. CDR3 residues: CASSEPRGGNEQFF. CDR3 DNA sequence: TGTGCCAGCAGTGAGCCTAGGGGGGGTAATGAGCAGTTCTTC.

This clonotype was recorded a few times. V gene TRBV4-1 combines with J gene TRBJ2-3, with 8 bases fitting TRBD2. The junction had 6 bases not matched to a gene; V was cut back by 6 bases and J by 1 base. The V gene's germline CDR1 is MGHRA and CDR2 YSYEKL. The CDR3 is made up of 15 amino acids. The DNA of the CDR3 is TGCGCCAGCAGTTACACAGCGGGGGGCACAGATACGCAGTATTTT. It codes for CASSYTAGGTDTQYF.

This clonotype turned up a few times. The chain carries TRBV20-1 and TRBJ2-5; D is uncertain. Trimming stripped 3 bases from V and 0 bases from J, with 17 bases between. In germline, CDR1 is DFQATT, CDR2 SNEGSKA (reference sequence). The CDR3 length is 16 residues. CDR3 loop: CSASRPLSADQETQYF. CDR3 sequence (DNA): TGCAGTGCTAGCAGGCCATTATCGGCGGACCAAGAGACCCAGTACTTC.

This clonotype has just one count. A junction end diverges from the germline sequence, so it may reflect a read error. V is TRBV6-2 or TRBV6-3 and J is TRBJ1-2, with TRBD1 matching over 11 bases. Germline V gives CDR1 MNHEY, CDR2 SVGEGT. The CDR3 spans 15 residues. Here the CDR3 reads CASSYWTGGFYGYTF. Written as DNA, the CDR3 is TGTGCCAGCAGCTACTGGACAGGGGGCTTCTATGGCTACACCTTC.

This clonotype has at least ten counts. The V gene is TRBV5-1, the J gene TRBJ2-3, with TRBD1 identical over 8 bases. CDR3 length: 16 residues. Per germline, CDR1 SGHRS and CDR2 YFSETQ. V was clipped by 2 bases and J by 1 base; unmatched bases: 6. The CDR3 coding sequence is TGCGCCAGCAGCTTAGGACAGGGATTGGGCACAGATACGCAGTATTTT. Translated, it gives CASSLGQGLGTDTQYF.

V gene TRBV6-9 combines with J gene TRBJ1-6; D remains ambiguous. V shed 3 bases and J shed 2 bases, with 14 bases lying between them. CDR1 is MNHGY, CDR2 SVAAGI, per germline. The CDR3 contains 17 residues. The CDR3 sequence is CASSYEQSVAYNSPLHF. The DNA for the CDR3 is TGTGCCAGCAGTTACGAGCAAAGCGTCGCCTATAATTCACCCCTCCACTTT.

This clonotype was seen a few times. This chain connects TRBV12-3 or TRBV12-4 to TRBJ1-1, with 10 positions matching TRBD1. The ends lost 4 bases at V and 2 bases at J; junction bases unmatched: 13. The CDR3 length is 18 residues. CDR3 region: CASSYDRWGQGSNTEAFF. The CDR3 DNA reads TGTGCCAGCAGTTATGATAGATGGGGACAGGGGAGTAACACTGAAGCTTTCTTT.